This passage covers 16 T cell receptor beta chains from one sample sequenced in a study of shared clonotypes between healthy human individuals (TCRdb year 2020). The library was obtained by the immunoSEQ multiplex PCR assay. In its TCRdb copy, this immuneACCESS table keeps in-frame sequences only and misses some clones. Where compared with another copy, unresolved V genes explain less than half of these, and the others have no known cause. The sample table records approximately 1.9 million clones; around 93% of these occur just once. The ten largest clones represent around 1.7% of the sample. For the CD8 naive samples, CD45RO-negative cells were positively selected for CCR7, yielding a CD45RA+CCR7+ population from which TemRA cells were excluded. Sequencing was performed on naive CD8+ T cells from PBMCs. Interpreted using the paper, the cell subset or site label stands for: CD45RA+CCR7+. All receptors derive from a young man in good health. Some clones in this sample may be carry-over from other donors' samples.

The genes are TRBV5-4 and TRBJ2-3; TRBD2 matches at 7 bases. CDR1 and CDR2 from the germline V gene are SGHNT and YYREEE (reference sequence). V shed 1 base and J 4 bases; nucleotides not matched to a gene: 9. The CDR3 length is 16 residues. The CDR3, as DNA: TGTGCCAGCAGCTTGAGGCGGGAGATAAGGTCAGATACGCAGTATTTT. Amino acids: CASSLRREIRSDTQYF.

This clone was observed once. V is TRBV6-5 and J is TRBJ2-1, with D perhaps matching TRBD1 or TRBD2 (5 bases each). V lost 3 bases to trimming and J lost 0 bases, with 12 bases between them. The V gene's germline CDR1 is MNHEY and CDR2 SVGAGI. This CDR3 comprises 16 residues. This CDR3 is CASSYIAGSSYNEQFF. The CDR3 nucleotides read TGTGCCAGCAGTTATATCGCAGGGAGCTCCTACAATGAGCAGTTCTTC.

Note on this clone: Distinct nucleotide sequences in the sample also encode this CDR3. The rearrangement joins TRBV19 to TRBJ1-5; the match to TRBD1 covers 8 bases. The J segment lost 1 base and the V segment lost 1 base, leaving 0 bases of the junction unmatched. Germline CDR1 reads LNHDA; CDR2 reads SQIVND (reference sequence). The CDR3 covers 15 residues. The CDR3 DNA reads as TGTGCCAGTAGTATAGGGACAGGGAGCAATCAGCCCCAGCATTTT. Translating gives CASSIGTGSNQPQHF.

The chain recombines TRBV29-1 with TRBJ2-7, with 9 bases matching TRBD2. CDR1 is SQVTM, CDR2 ANQGSEA, per germline. The V gene end was trimmed by 4 bases and the J gene end by 6 bases; junction bases not matched to a gene: 7. The length of the CDR3 is 13 residues. The CDR3 nucleotides are TGCAGCGTTGGTAGCGGGACTAGCATCGAGCAGTACTTC. Translation gives CSVGSGTSIEQYF.

Comments on this clone: At one boundary the junction diverges from the germline segment, which might be a read error. The chain couples TRBV25-1 to TRBJ2-7; TRBD1 is a possible D gene (6 bases). The CDR3 consists of 10 residues. Per the germline V gene, CDR1 is MGHDK and CDR2 is SYGVNS. The CDR3: CASSHTGWNF. The CDR3 nucleotides read TGTGCCAGCAGTCACACAGGGTGGAACTTC.

V gene TRBV6-5 combines with J gene TRBJ1-2, with D uncertain. Germline values: CDR1 MNHEY, CDR2 SVGAGI. The CDR3 totals 16 residues. Trimming removed 0 bases at V and 0 bases at J, with 11 bases between. The CDR3 sequence is CASSYSQVEANYGYTF. The CDR3 coding sequence is TGTGCCAGCAGTTACTCCCAGGTGGAAGCTAACTATGGCTACACCTTC.

V usage is TRBV4-1 and J usage is TRBJ2-1, with D possibly matching TRBD1 (5 bases). CDR1 and CDR2 (germline): MGHRA, YSYEKL. The CDR3 totals 15 residues. Deletions cut 1 base from V and 5 bases from J, with 12 bases between. CDR3 region: CASSQGWTLNNEQFF. CDR3 in DNA: TGCGCCAGCAGCCAAGGGTGGACACTGAACAATGAGCAGTTCTTC.

This sequence joins TRBV28 and TRBJ2-3, with TRBD2 as a possible D gene (5 bases). Trimming shortened V by 2 bases and J by 0 bases, and 9 bases separated the two germline ends. The CDR3 runs 15 residues. Germline-derived CDR1 and CDR2 are MDHEN and SYDVKM. For the CDR3, the DNA is TGTGCCAGCAGTTTAAGGACTCAAAGCACAGATACGCAGTATTTT. The encoded protein is CASSLRTQSTDTQYF.

V and J are TRBV18 and TRBJ2-7; 8 bases fit TRBD2. Germline CDR1 and CDR2: KGHSH and LQKENI. Trimming removed 3 bases from V and 4 bases from J; junction bases left unmatched: 11. The CDR3 contains 16 residues. The CDR3 DNA reads as TGTGCCAGCTCACCGTCCGGGGGGGGTGGCTCGTACGAGCAGTACTTC. This translates into CASSPSGGGGSYEQYF. Drawing the rest from reference TRBV18 and TRBJ2-7, the complete variable domain is NAGVMQNPRHLVRRRGQEARLRCSPMKGHSHVYWYRQLPEEGLKFMVYLQKENIIDESGMPKERFSAEFPKEGPSILRIQQVVRGDSAAYFCASSPSGGGGSYEQYFGPGTRLTVT.

The chain recombines TRBV19 with TRBJ1-2; D is unclear. Germline CDR1 and CDR2: LNHDA and SQIVND (reference sequence). V was clipped by 3 bases and J by 6 bases, with 8 bases between them. The CDR3 sequence is 12 residues long. The chain's CDR3 is CASSIGYDGYTF. Written as DNA, the CDR3 is TGTGCCAGTAGTATTGGGTACGATGGCTACACCTTC.

V is TRBV9 and J is TRBJ2-7; a possible D gene is TRBD1 (6 bases). Deletions cut 4 bases from V and 5 bases from J, with 13 bases between. Germline V CDR1 and CDR2: SGDLS, YYNGEE. The CDR3 is 13 residues long. This CDR3 is CASSPDRLDEQYF. The CDR3 region has the DNA TGTGCCAGCAGCCCGGACAGACTCGACGAGCAGTACTTC.

This chain links TRBV11-2 with TRBJ1-4; 7 positions agree with TRBD1. This CDR3 is 16 amino acids long. V shed 5 bases, J shed 3 bases, and the junction held 9 bases outside the gene matches. Germline V gives CDR1 SGHAT, CDR2 FQNNGV. CDR3 residues: CASSLTHRGPNEKLFF. The CDR3, as DNA: TGTGCCAGCAGCCTCACTCACAGGGGACCTAATGAAAAACTGTTTTTT.

Turning to this clone: This same CDR3 is encoded by further DNA sequences in the sample. The chain has TRBV5-1 and TRBJ2-7, with 8 bases fitting TRBD2. Trimming took 0 bases from V and 4 from J; bases not matched to a gene: 3. The CDR3 contains 14 residues. CDR1 and CDR2 from the germline V gene are SGHRS and YFSETQ. The CDR3 DNA follows: TGCGCCAGCAGCTTGGTGGGACTAGGGTACGAGCAGTACTTC. Protein sequence: CASSLVGLGYEQYF.

The rearrangement joins TRBV25-1 to TRBJ2-7, with D tentatively TRBD1 or TRBD2 (6 bases each). V gave up 5 bases and J gave up 7 bases, with 12 bases separating them. Germline V gene data show CDR1 as MGHDK and CDR2 as SYGVNS. The CDR3 is 12 amino acids. In nucleotides, the CDR3 is TGTGCCAGCAGTAGGGGGGCGTGGGAGCAGTACTTC. It codes for CASSRGAWEQYF.

The chain uses TRBV28 and TRBJ1-1, with a possible D match to TRBD1 (5 bases). The CDR3 extends over 15 amino acids. In germline, CDR1 is MDHEN, CDR2 SYDVKM. V was shortened by 6 bases and J by 0 bases, with 14 bases between the two germline ends. For the CDR3, the DNA is TGTGCCAGCAGCCCATCCATGGGGGTGAACACTGAAGCTTTCTTT. The encoded protein is CASSPSMGVNTEAFF.

Turning to this clone: The identical CDR3 is also encoded by other nucleotide sequences in the sample. The V and J genes are TRBV9 and TRBJ2-7; D gene ambiguous. Germline lookup yields CDR1 SGDLS and CDR2 YYNGEE. This CDR3 contains 14 residues. V gave up 0 bases and J gave up 0 bases, with 7 bases separating them. The CDR3 nucleotides read TGTGCCAGCAGCGTAGCTGACGGCTCCTACGAGCAGTACTTC. Protein sequence: CASSVADGSYEQYF. Complete variable domain (other parts from reference TRBV9 and TRBJ2-7): DSGVTQTPKHLITATGQRVTLRCSPRSGDLSVYWYQQSLDQGLQFLIQYYNGEERAKGNILERFSAQQFPDLHSELNLSSLELGDSALYFCASSVADGSYEQYFGPGTRLTVT.